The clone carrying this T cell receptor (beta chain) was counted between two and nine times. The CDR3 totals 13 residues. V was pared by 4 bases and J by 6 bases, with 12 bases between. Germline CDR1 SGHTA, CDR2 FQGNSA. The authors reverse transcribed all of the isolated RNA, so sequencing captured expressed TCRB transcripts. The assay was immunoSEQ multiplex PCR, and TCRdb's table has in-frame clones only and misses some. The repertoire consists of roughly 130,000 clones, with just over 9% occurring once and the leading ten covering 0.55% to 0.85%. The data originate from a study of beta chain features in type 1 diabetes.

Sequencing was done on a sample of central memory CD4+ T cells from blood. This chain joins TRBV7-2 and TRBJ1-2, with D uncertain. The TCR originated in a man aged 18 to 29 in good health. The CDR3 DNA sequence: TGTGCCAGCAGCTCCCCTAGCGCGGATGGCTACACCTTC. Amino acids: CASSSPSADGYTF.